The text below deals with one T cell receptor (beta chain). TCRdb keeps only in-frame clones here, not all; method: immunoSEQ multiplex PCR. The table includes some 130,000 clones, about 92% detected once. This sample was taken from a study of T cell responses to AZD1222 COVID-19 vaccine. CDR3 length: 15 amino acids. Trimming pared 1 base from V and 8 bases from J, leaving 15 bases between. Germline V gives CDR1 SGHNT, CDR2 YENEEA. This chain joins TRBV11-3 and TRBJ2-1; no definite D call. The TCR sequence derives from an adult in good health. Sequencing used peripheral blood, obtained on day 0 of AZD1222 vaccination. CDR3 in amino acids: CASSLGTQQGDEQFF. CDR3 in DNA: TGTGCCAGCAGCTTAGGTACTCAGCAAGGCGATGAGCAGTTCTTC.